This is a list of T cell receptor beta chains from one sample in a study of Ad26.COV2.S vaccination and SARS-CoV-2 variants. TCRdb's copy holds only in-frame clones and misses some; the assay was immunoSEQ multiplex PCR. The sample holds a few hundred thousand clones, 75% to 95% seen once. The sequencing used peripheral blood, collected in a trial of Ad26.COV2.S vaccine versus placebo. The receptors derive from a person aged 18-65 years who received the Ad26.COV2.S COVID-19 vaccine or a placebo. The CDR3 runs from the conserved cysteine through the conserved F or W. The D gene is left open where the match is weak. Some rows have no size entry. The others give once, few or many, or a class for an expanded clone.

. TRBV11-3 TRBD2 CASSPGTSNEQFF
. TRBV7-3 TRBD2 CASSSGLAGSEQFF
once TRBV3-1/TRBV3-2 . CASSQDGETGGEKLFF
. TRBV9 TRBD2 CASSVWGGRALNEQFF
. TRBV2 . CASRSRNEQYF
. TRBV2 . CASSEGLRTDTQYF
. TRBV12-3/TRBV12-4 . CASSLGLGDTQYF
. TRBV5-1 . CASSLVAPDTQYF
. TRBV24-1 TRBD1 CATSGTGGNAYEQYF
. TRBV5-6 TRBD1 CASKSLGQGQETQYF
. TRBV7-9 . CASTQWGDPEAFF
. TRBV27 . CASSFMSGRNQPQHF
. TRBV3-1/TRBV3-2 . CASSQEVRQFF
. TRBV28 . CASSLWLGQGSNQPQHF
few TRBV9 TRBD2 CASSGTLAAQETQYF
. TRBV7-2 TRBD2 CASSFPAGDANTGELFF
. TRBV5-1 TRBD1 CASSLDPATGVEQYF
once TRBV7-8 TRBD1 CASSQRQGYEQYF
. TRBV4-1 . CASSQAQYNEQFF
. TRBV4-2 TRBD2 CASSHQLGREKAHYEQYF
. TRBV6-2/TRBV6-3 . CASSKQNLGGGYNEQFF
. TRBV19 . CASSRTNSDANTGELFF
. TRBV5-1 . CASSLAVGSPSYEQYF
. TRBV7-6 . CASSLGAAPGGFEQYF
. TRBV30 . CAWSVWERVDEQYF
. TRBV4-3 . CASSPEGAGSSYNEQFF
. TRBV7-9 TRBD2 CASSRRTSGPQGNEQFF
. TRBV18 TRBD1 CASSLRTGGDYGYTF
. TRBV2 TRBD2 CASSERGGLAKNIQYF
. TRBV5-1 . CASSPGAAPSTEAFF
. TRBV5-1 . CASSLDVGETQYF
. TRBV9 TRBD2 CASSVALEGAGNEQFF
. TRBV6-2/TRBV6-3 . CASSESRGEQFF
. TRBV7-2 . CASSDTGQSRNTEAFF
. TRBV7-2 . CASSLAAVEQYF
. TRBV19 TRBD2 CASIGTSGSVRTGELFF
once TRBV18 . CASSPRTAKQETQYF
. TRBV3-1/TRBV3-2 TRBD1 CASSQGTGGSSTEAFF